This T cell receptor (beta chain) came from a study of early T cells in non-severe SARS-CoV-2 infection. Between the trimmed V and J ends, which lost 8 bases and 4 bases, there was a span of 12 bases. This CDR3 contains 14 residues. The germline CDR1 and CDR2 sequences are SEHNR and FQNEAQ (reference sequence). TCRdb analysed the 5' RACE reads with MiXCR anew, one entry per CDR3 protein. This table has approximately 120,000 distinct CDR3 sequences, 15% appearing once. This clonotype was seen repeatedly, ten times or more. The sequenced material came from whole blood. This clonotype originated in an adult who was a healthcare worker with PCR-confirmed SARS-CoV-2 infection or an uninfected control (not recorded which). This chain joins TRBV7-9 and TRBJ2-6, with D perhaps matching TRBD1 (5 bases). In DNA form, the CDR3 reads TGTGCCAGCCACCCAGGGTTAGGGGCCAACGTCCTGACTTTC. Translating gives CASHPGLGANVLTF. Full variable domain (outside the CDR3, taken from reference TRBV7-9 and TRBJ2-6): DTGVSQNPRHKITKRGQNVTFRCDPISEHNRLYWYRQTLGQGPEFLTYFQNEAQLEKSRLLSDRFSAERPKGSFSTLEIQRTEQGDSAMYLCASHPGLGANVLTFGAGSRLTVL.